The clone carrying this T cell receptor (beta chain) was detected a few times. These data originate in a study of cytomegalovirus exposure and HLA in healthy donors. Use of 60 Vbeta and 13 Jbeta primers characterized the PCR. Some clones are missing from TCRdb's copy, which holds only in-frame ones; the method was immunoSEQ multiplex PCR. The sample includes about 240,000 clones, approximately 80% seen only once; the top ten take 8%. The V gene's germline CDR1 is MDHEN and CDR2 SYDVKM. Trimming removed 5 bases from V and 0 bases from J; junction bases left unmatched: 10. This CDR3 spans 16 amino acids.

This clonotype was sampled from a woman in her fifties or sixties in good health and CMV-seropositive. Source material: PBMCs. This chain connects TRBV28 to TRBJ2-7; 7 positions match TRBD2. Written as DNA, the CDR3 is TGTGCCAGCAGTCGCTCGGAGAGCGGGAACTCCTACGAGCAGTACTTC. Protein product: CASSRSESGNSYEQYF.